Listed below are T cell receptor beta chains from one sample, sequenced in a study of blood T cell repertoires in COVID-19. TCRdb keeps only in-frame clones here, not all; method: immunoSEQ multiplex PCR. In the table there are fewer than 300,000 clones, 88% of which are singletons. The sample taken for sequencing was peripheral blood. The source of these receptors is a woman aged 40 to 49 who had recovered from COVID-19. The CDR3 runs from the conserved cysteine through the conserved F or W. D genes are given only for firm matches. Rows may omit the clone size; those that give it use once, few, many or a size class.

V gene: TRBV9
J gene: TRBJ2-1
clone size: .
D gene: .
CDR3 DNA: TGTGCCAGCAGCGTAGGGGGGGAGCCCATTAATGAGCAGTTCTTC
CDR3 protein: CASSVGGEPINEQFF

V gene: TRBV29-1
J gene: TRBJ2-5
clone size: .
D gene: TRBD1
CDR3 DNA: TGCAGCGCCCAGGGACAGGGGGGCGAGACCCAGTACTTC
CDR3 protein: CSAQGQGGETQYF

V gene: TRBV30
J gene: TRBJ2-5
clone size: .
D gene: .
CDR3 DNA: TGTGCCTGGAGTGTAACCCGGGGGACCCAGTACTTC
CDR3 protein: CAWSVTRGTQYF

V gene: TRBV2
J gene: TRBJ1-1
clone size: .
D gene: .
CDR3 DNA: TGTGCCAGCAGTGAGTGGAGGGGAGCTTTCTTT
CDR3 protein: CASSEWRGAFF

V gene: TRBV19
J gene: TRBJ2-5
clone size: .
D gene: TRBD2
CDR3 DNA: TGTGCCAGTAGTATTGGGGCGGGAGTGGAGACCCAGTACTTC
CDR3 protein: CASSIGAGVETQYF

V gene: TRBV6-2/TRBV6-3
J gene: TRBJ1-2
clone size: .
D gene: TRBD1
CDR3 DNA: TGTGCCAGCACCCCAGGGGGAGTTGCGGTTGGCTACACCTTC
CDR3 protein: CASTPGGVAVGYTF

V gene: TRBV11-2
J gene: TRBJ2-7
clone size: once
D gene: TRBD2
CDR3 DNA: TGTGCCAGCAGTCTAGCGGGAGGGACCTACGAGCAGTACTTC
CDR3 protein: CASSLAGGTYEQYF

V gene: TRBV30
J gene: TRBJ1-1
clone size: .
D gene: TRBD1
CDR3 DNA: TGTGCCTGGAGTCCGTGGGGCAGGGGGCGCGAGTACACTGAAGCTTTCTTT
CDR3 protein: CAWSPWGRGREYTEAFF

V gene: TRBV5-4
J gene: TRBJ2-5
clone size: .
D gene: .
CDR3 DNA: TGTGCCAGCAGCTTGAAGGGCGGGCGTGAGACCCAGTACTTC
CDR3 protein: CASSLKGGRETQYF

V gene: TRBV9
J gene: TRBJ2-3
clone size: .
D gene: TRBD2
CDR3 DNA: TGTGCCAGCAGCGTAGGTCCTAGCGGGAACACAGATACGCAGTATTTT
CDR3 protein: CASSVGPSGNTDTQYF